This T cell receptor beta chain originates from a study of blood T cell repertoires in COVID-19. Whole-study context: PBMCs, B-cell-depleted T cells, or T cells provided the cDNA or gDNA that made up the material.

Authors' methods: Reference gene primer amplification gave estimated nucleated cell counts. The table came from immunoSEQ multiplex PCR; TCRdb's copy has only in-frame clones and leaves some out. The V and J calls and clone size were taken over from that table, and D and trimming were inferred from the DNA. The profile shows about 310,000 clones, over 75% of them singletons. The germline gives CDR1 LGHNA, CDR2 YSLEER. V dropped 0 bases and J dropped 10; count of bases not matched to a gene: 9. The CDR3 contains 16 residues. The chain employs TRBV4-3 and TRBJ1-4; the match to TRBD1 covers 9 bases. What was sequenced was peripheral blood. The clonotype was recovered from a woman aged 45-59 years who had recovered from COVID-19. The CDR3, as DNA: TGCGCCAGCAGCCAAGACCAACAGGGGGCGGGAGGAAAACTGTTTTTT. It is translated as CASSQDQQGAGGKLFF.